Below, 32 T cell receptor beta chains from the same sample are listed, as sequenced in a study of blood T cell repertoires in COVID-19 (dated by TCRdb to 2020 to 2022). Library method: the immunoSEQ multiplex PCR assay. TCRdb took this table from immuneACCESS and kept in-frame rearrangements with V and J called. Such tables lack part of the clones; where checked against another copy, unresolved V genes explain under half of the gap, and the rest is unexplained. The sample table shows around 43,000 clones, and 86% are seen once. The ten largest clonotypes hold roughly a fifth of the sample. Source material: peripheral blood. These receptors were taken from a middle-aged man in a cohort sampled during active COVID-19.

This chain uses TRBV2 with TRBJ1-1; D is unresolved. CDR1 is SNHLY and CDR2 is FYNNEI in the germline V gene. The V end lost 4 bases, the J end lost 4 bases, and 7 bases lay between the germline ends. This CDR3 is built from 12 residues. CDR3 in amino acids: CASSVSGTEAFF. The CDR3 DNA reads TGTGCCAGCAGTGTATCGGGCACTGAAGCTTTCTTT.

The V call is TRBV5-6, the J call TRBJ2-2; TRBD2 might be the D (7 bases). The V gene's germline CDR1 is SGHDT and CDR2 YYEEEE. The V end was cut by 3 bases, the J end by 9 bases, with 18 bases between. This CDR3 contains 15 residues. The CDR3 loop reads CASSSGGGAGWELFF. As DNA, the CDR3 is TGTGCCAGCAGCTCCGGTGGGGGGGCAGGATGGGAGCTGTTTTTT.

V is TRBV4-3 and J is TRBJ1-1, with D tentatively TRBD1 (5 bases). Germline V gives CDR1 LGHNA, CDR2 YSLEER. Trimming took 0 bases from V and 6 from J, leaving 14 bases between them. The CDR3 contains 15 residues. CDR3 coding DNA: TGCGCCAGCAGCCAAGAGTTTGTTGCCAGGGCTGAAGCTTTCTTT. This sequence encodes CASSQEFVARAEAFF.

The genes are TRBV4-1 and TRBJ2-2; 9 positions agree with TRBD2. The V and J ends lost 4 bases and 4 bases, in that order; junction bases with no gene match: 7. The CDR3 length is 16 residues. In germline, CDR1 is MGHRA, CDR2 YSYEKL. As DNA, the CDR3 is TGCGCCAGCAGCCGTCCCGGGACTAGCCTCACCGGGGAGCTGTTTTTT. Amino acids: CASSRPGTSLTGELFF.

The chain couples TRBV19 to TRBJ2-5, with 9 nucleotides matching TRBD1. Looked up from germline, CDR1 is LNHDA and CDR2 is SQIVND (reference sequence). The CDR3 sequence is 15 residues long. J was trimmed by 5 bases and V by 5 bases; bases with no gene match: 9. The CDR3 sequence: CASSVNRGRGETQYF. DNA of the CDR3: TGTGCCAGTAGTGTCAACAGGGGGCGCGGTGAGACCCAGTACTTC.

The chain combines TRBV6-5 with TRBJ2-3; TRBD2 agrees at 13 bases. V was clipped by 7 bases and J by 4 bases; unmatched bases: 5. Germline V gene sequence: CDR1 MNHEY, CDR2 SVGAGI. This CDR3 spans 15 amino acids. As DNA, the CDR3 is TGTGCCAGCACGGGACTAGCGGGGAGCTCAGATACGCAGTATTTT. Residues: CASTGLAGSSDTQYF.

This sequence joins TRBV7-6 and TRBJ1-1; 8 bases are shared with TRBD1. Germline loops: CDR1 SGHVS, CDR2 FNYEAQ. The CDR3 length is 14 residues. Trimming at V came to 2 bases and at J to 7 bases, leaving 6 bases not matched to a gene. The CDR3 DNA is TGTGCCAGCAGCTTACTCGGGACAGGAAGTGAAGCTTTCTTT. It encodes CASSLLGTGSEAFF.

For the CDR3, the DNA is TGTGCCAGCAGTCCCCCGGACTATGGCTACACCTTC. This sequence encodes CASSPPDYGYTF. The genes are TRBV27 and TRBJ1-2; no clear D gene. The CDR3 is made up of 12 amino acids. From germline, CDR1 is MNHEY and CDR2 SMNVEV (reference sequence). The V end was cut by 5 bases, the J end by 3 bases, with 7 bases between.

In this sample, this clone turned up once. The V and J genes are TRBV5-1 and TRBJ2-3, with 7 bases lining up with TRBD1. Germline CDR1 and CDR2: SGHRS and YFSETQ. Trimming cost V 4 bases and J 0 bases; bases outside gene matches: 11. This CDR3 is built from 17 residues. CDR3 amino acids: CASSAPWDRASTDTQYF. In DNA form, the CDR3 reads TGCGCCAGCAGCGCACCCTGGGACAGAGCTAGCACAGATACGCAGTATTTT.

The rearrangement uses TRBV5-1 and TRBJ2-7; 10 nucleotides agree with TRBD1. Germline CDR1 SGHRS, CDR2 YFSETQ. After removal of 4 bases from V and 7 bases from J, the junction contained 17 bases not matched to a gene. The CDR3 length is 17 residues. CDR3 amino acids: CASSGRTRDRGSGEQYV. Written as DNA, the CDR3 is TGCGCCAGCAGCGGACGAACCCGGGACAGGGGTTCAGGTGAGCAGTACGTC.

The DNA for the CDR3 is TGTGCCAGCAGCCACACCGCGGACCGAGCGGGGGCAGGTGGCACAGATACGCAGTATTTT. Translating it yields CASSHTADRAGAGGTDTQYF. The chain combines TRBV3-1 (or the pseudogene TRBV3-2) with TRBJ2-3; 8 bases line up with TRBD2. Germline CDR1 and CDR2: LGHDT and YNNKEL (reference sequence). The CDR3 extends over 20 amino acids. The ends lost 3 bases at V and 1 base at J; junction bases unmatched: 18.

The V and J genes are TRBV15 and TRBJ2-4; D is perhaps TRBD2 (6 bases). CDR3 length: 19 amino acids. Germline V gene data show CDR1 as LNHNV and CDR2 as YYDKDF (reference sequence). The ends were cut back, 5 bases at V and 1 base at J, with 24 bases in the middle. The CDR3 region is CATSVLVPRLVRAKNIQYF. The CDR3 nucleotides read TGTGCCACCAGCGTACTCGTCCCGAGACTAGTTCGGGCCAAAAACATTCAGTACTTC.

V usage is TRBV7-8 and J usage is TRBJ2-7, with 11 bases that match TRBD1. Germline V gives CDR1 SGHVS, CDR2 FQNEAQ. Trimming took 3 bases from V and 6 from J; bases not matched to a gene: 1. The CDR3 has 13 amino acids. DNA for the CDR3: TGTGCCAGCAGCTTCGGGACAGGGGGCGAGCAGTACGTC. Translated: CASSFGTGGEQYV.

The V call is TRBV11-2, the J call TRBJ1-3; no firm D call. Trimming stripped 1 base from V and 0 bases from J, with 16 bases between. The germline V gene has CDR1 SGHAT and CDR2 FQNNGV. The CDR3 runs to 18 residues. Here the CDR3 reads CASSLGRTDYYSGNTIYF. The CDR3 coding sequence is TGTGCCAGCAGCTTAGGTCGGACGGACTATTACTCTGGAAACACCATATATTTT.

This chain uses TRBV5-1 with TRBJ1-4; 7 bases agree with TRBD1. The germline V gene has CDR1 SGHRS and CDR2 YFSETQ. J gave up 6 bases and V 0 bases, and 8 bases lay outside the gene matches. The CDR3 covers 16 residues. This chain's CDR3 is CASSLGPARGDEKLFF. The CDR3 DNA is TGCGCCAGCAGCTTGGGTCCCGCCAGGGGGGATGAAAAACTGTTTTTT.

The V and J genes are TRBV5-1 and TRBJ2-3; TRBD2 matches at 8 bases. J was trimmed by 6 bases and V by 4 bases; bases with no gene match: 10. This CDR3 is built from 15 residues. Germline CDR1 and CDR2: SGHRS and YFSETQ. CDR3 in DNA: TGCGCCAGCAGCATGTTTCGGGGGGGCCTCGATACGCAGTATTTT. Its protein is CASSMFRGGLDTQYF.

V gene TRBV9 combines with J gene TRBJ1-1; D gene uncertain. The CDR3 totals 15 residues. Germline V CDR1 and CDR2: SGDLS, YYNGEE. Trimming took 2 bases from V and 4 from J, leaving 15 bases between them. The CDR3 nucleotides read TGTGCCAGCAGCGTCGGGGAGGGTATAGGCACTGAAGCTTTCTTT. Translated: CASSVGEGIGTEAFF.

The chain joins TRBV3-1 (or the pseudogene TRBV3-2) to TRBJ2-1; 14 bases map to TRBD2. Germline V lookup: CDR1 LGHDT, CDR2 YNNKEL (reference sequence). Trimming at V came to 3 bases and at J to 13 bases, leaving 8 bases not matched to a gene. The CDR3 covers 15 residues. CDR3 amino acids: CASSQGGLAGGYQFF. DNA for the CDR3: TGTGCCAGCAGCCAGGGAGGACTAGCGGGGGGATACCAGTTCTTC.

The rearrangement links TRBV6-5 to TRBJ1-5; 7 nucleotides align to TRBD1. The CDR3 sequence is 14 residues long. Germline V gene lookup returns CDR1 MNHEY and CDR2 SVGAGI. The ends lost 8 bases at V and 0 bases at J; junction bases unmatched: 4. Written as DNA, the CDR3 is TGTGCCAGCGTAGACAGGGATAGCAATCAGCCCCAGCATTTT. It encodes CASVDRDSNQPQHF.

The V gene is TRBV9, the J gene TRBJ2-1; D might be TRBD2 (5 bases). CDR1 SGDLS and CDR2 YYNGEE come from the germline V gene. Trimming pared 3 bases from V and 5 bases from J, leaving 9 bases between. The CDR3 spans 13 residues. In DNA form, the CDR3 reads TGTGCCAGCAGCGCCCTACTAGACAATGAGCAGTTCTTC. Protein product: CASSALLDNEQFF.

This chain joins TRBV27 and TRBJ2-2, with no clear D. This CDR3 has 13 residues. Germline assignment: CDR1 MNHEY and CDR2 SMNVEV (reference sequence). Trimming pared 3 bases from V and 4 bases from J, leaving 6 bases between. The CDR3 bases are TGTGCCAGCAGTTTCTCCAGCACCGGGGAGCTGTTTTTT. Translation: CASSFSSTGELFF.

The chain has TRBV7-3 and TRBJ2-1; 9 bases align to TRBD2. CDR1 and CDR2 from the germline V gene are SGHTA and FQGTGA. With 5 bases clipped from V and 6 bases from J, the junction kept 5 bases outside the gene matches. The CDR3 is made up of 14 amino acids. The CDR3 protein is CASSRSGSSNEQFF. The CDR3, as DNA: TGTGCCAGCAGCCGTAGCGGGAGTAGCAATGAGCAGTTCTTC.

The chain recombines TRBV5-1 with TRBJ2-1; 10 nucleotides align to TRBD1. Germline V gene data show CDR1 as SGHRS and CDR2 as YFSETQ. The V and J ends lost 3 bases and 7 bases, in that order; junction bases with no gene match: 7. The CDR3 has 15 residues. The DNA of the CDR3 is TGCGCCAGCAGCTCCCCGGGACAGGGGCAGAATGAGCAGTTCTTC. It codes for CASSSPGQGQNEQFF. Using reference TRBV5-1 and TRBJ2-1 for the parts outside the CDR3, the full variable domain is KAGVTQTPRYLIKTRGQQVTLSCSPISGHRSVSWYQQTPGQGLQFLFEYFSETQRNKGNFPGRFSGRQFSNSRSEMNVSTLELGDSALYLCASSSPGQGQNEQFFGPGTRLTVL.

The chain has TRBV12-2 and TRBJ1-2; the tabulated D call, TRBD1, remains unverified against the DNA. TRBV12-2 is noted as a pseudogene. The CDR3 runs 16 residues. The CDR3 region has the DNA TGTGCAAGTCGCTTAGGGGACACGCTACGTTACTATGGCTACACCTTC. Protein product: CASRLGDTLRYYGYTF.

This chain uses TRBV19 with TRBJ2-1; possibly TRBD2 for D (6 bases). In germline, CDR1 is LNHDA, CDR2 SQIVND (reference sequence). This CDR3 contains 15 residues. The germline V and J ends were trimmed by 3 bases and 4 bases, with 13 bases remaining between them. The CDR3 DNA follows: TGTGCCAGTAGTATTATGGGGGGTCAATACAATGAGCAGTTCTTC. Translation gives CASSIMGGQYNEQFF.

The rearrangement joins TRBV23-1 to TRBJ1-5, with 9 bases fitting TRBD1. TRBV23-1 is classed as an ORF, of uncertain function. The V gene end was trimmed by 2 bases and the J gene end by 4 bases; junction bases not matched to a gene: 30. The length of the CDR3 is 24 residues. The chain's CDR3 is CASSQPRDRVRGRSWGRINQPQHF. CDR3 DNA sequence: TGCGCCAGCAGTCAACCCCGGGACAGGGTTCGCGGCCGATCATGGGGTCGGATAAATCAGCCCCAGCATTTT.

The gene calls are TRBV27 and TRBJ2-1; the match to TRBD2 covers 13 bases. The germline gives CDR1 MNHEY, CDR2 SMNVEV (reference sequence). The ends lost 10 bases at V and 8 bases at J; junction bases unmatched: 11. The CDR3 is 15 residues long. CDR3: CATLTGTSGTYEQFF. The CDR3 DNA is TGTGCCACCCTAACCGGGACTAGCGGGACGTATGAGCAGTTCTTC.

The chain links TRBV6-2 or TRBV6-3 to TRBJ2-2; no firm D call. Trimming left V 1 base short and J 4 bases short, with 7 bases between. The CDR3 loop spans 14 amino acids. In germline, CDR1 is MNHEY, CDR2 SVGEGT. The DNA for the CDR3 is TGTGCCAGCAGTTACTTGCCGGGCACCGGGGAGCTGTTTTTT. Protein sequence: CASSYLPGTGELFF.

V is TRBV15 and J is TRBJ2-3, with 8 nucleotides matching TRBD2. CDR3 length: 15 residues. CDR1 LNHNV and CDR2 YYDKDF come from the germline V gene (reference sequence). The trim removed 1 base at V and 4 bases at J, leaving 4 bases unmatched. The CDR3 DNA reads as TGTGCCACCAGCAGAGCGGGGGGGGCCGCAGATACGCAGTATTTT. This sequence encodes CATSRAGGAADTQYF.

Of note for this clone: Additional DNA sequences in this sample encode the identical CDR3. The chain uses TRBV27 and TRBJ2-3, with TRBD2 as a possible D gene (5 bases). There are 15 residues in the CDR3. Per germline, CDR1 MNHEY and CDR2 SMNVEV (reference sequence). Trimming took off 6 bases at V and 0 bases at J, with 13 bases between the two ends. The CDR3 sequence is CASSPGSSSTDTQYF. CDR3 bases: TGTGCCAGCAGCCCGGGGTCCTCAAGCACAGATACGCAGTATTTT.

Only one count was recorded for this clone. The chain combines TRBV6-1 with TRBJ2-7; 10 bases align to TRBD2. Per the germline V gene, CDR1 is MNHNS and CDR2 is SASEGT. J was trimmed by 3 bases and V by 4 bases; bases with no gene match: 9. This CDR3 contains 16 residues. The CDR3 nucleotides are TGTGCCAGCAGTGGGGGACTAGCGAGAGGAAGCTACGAGCAGTACGTC. It is translated as CASSGGLARGSYEQYV.

This sequence joins TRBV9 and TRBJ2-3; TRBD2 agrees at 9 bases. Germline assignment: CDR1 SGDLS and CDR2 YYNGEE. V lost 2 bases, J lost 1 base, and 2 bases stayed unmatched. CDR3 length: 15 amino acids. The CDR3 region has the DNA TGTGCCAGCAGCGTGGGCGGGGGGGGCACAGATACGCAGTATTTT. It specifies CASSVGGGGTDTQYF.